The sequence of this T cell receptor (beta chain) was determined in a study of blood T cell repertoires in COVID-19. About the research overall: From T cells, B-cell-depleted T cells, or PBMCs came the material, which was cDNA or gDNA.

Sequenced by immunoSEQ multiplex PCR; TCRdb stores in-frame clones only, minus some. The sample yields approximately 200,000 clones, 70% to 90% seen once. CDR1 and CDR2 from the germline V gene are SGHRS and YFSETQ. The CDR3 contains 15 residues. The V end lost 4 bases, the J end lost 4 bases, and 17 bases lay between the germline ends. Grouping used clinical history reported by participants in a survey and questionnaire. This chain joins TRBV5-1 and TRBJ1-1; D may be TRBD1 (5 bases). What was sequenced was PBMCs or T cells enriched from blood (not recorded which). The receptor was isolated from a man younger than 40 who had recovered from COVID-19. For the CDR3, the DNA is TGCGCCAGCAGCCGAGCTTCTTCAGGGCTCACTGAAGCTTTCTTT. It is translated as CASSRASSGLTEAFF.